These 20 T cell receptor beta chains were sequenced from one sample in a study of T cells in Graves' hyperthyroidism and ophthalmopathy. Amplified TCR beta CDR3 regions came from RNA transcripts. When the TCR CDR3 underwent first-round RT-PCR, the HTBI primer set was used. Via MiXCR, TCRdb re-called the multiplex PCR reads, giving one row per CDR3 protein. Here the sample spans hundreds of thousands of distinct CDR3 sequences, about 20% being singletons. The specimen was blood. All receptors derive from a man aged 25-45 years with Graves' ophthalmopathy.

The genes are TRBV20-1 and TRBJ2-5; D remains unclear. The length of the CDR3 is 12 residues. The germline V and J ends were trimmed by 3 bases and 1 base, with 6 bases remaining between them. Germline-derived CDR1 and CDR2 are DFQATT and SNEGSKA (reference sequence). The CDR3 DNA sequence: TGCAGTGCTAGGCACACCCAAGAGACCCAGTACTTC. This codes for CSARHTQETQYF.

This chain links TRBV4-1 with TRBJ2-3; D is undetermined. V lost 0 bases and J 2 bases, leaving 6 bases between the germline ends. Germline V CDR1 and CDR2: MGHRA, YSYEKL. The CDR3 consists of 14 residues. The CDR3 nucleotides are TGCGCCAGCAGCCAAGAGTCGATCACAGATACGCAGTATTTT. This gives the protein CASSQESITDTQYF.

This clonotype was observed a few times. The chain employs TRBV4-2 and TRBJ2-7; 11 nucleotides align to TRBD2. The CDR3 runs to 15 residues. CDR1 is LGHNA and CDR2 is YNFKEQ in the germline V gene. V shed 3 bases and J 4 bases; nucleotides not matched to a gene: 5. CDR3 in DNA: TGTGCCAGCAGCCAGCCCGGGACTAGCGGTTACGAGCAGTACTTC. Its translation: CASSQPGTSGYEQYF.

The chain has TRBV20-1 and TRBJ2-1; D call uncertain. With 1 base removed from V and 7 bases from J, the gap between germline ends came to 8 bases. CDR3 length: 12 residues. CDR1 DFQATT and CDR2 SNEGSKA come from the germline V gene (reference sequence). CDR3 in amino acids: CSARVTTNEQFF. The CDR3 DNA is TGCAGTGCTAGAGTAACTACGAATGAGCAGTTCTTC.

The V and J genes are TRBV6-1 and TRBJ2-3; 12 nucleotides line up with TRBD2. The germline V gene encodes CDR1 MNHNS and CDR2 SASEGT. This CDR3 contains 17 residues. V lost 5 bases and J lost 1; bases outside the gene matches: 7. CDR3 loop: CASSSSGRAGRTDTQYF. As DNA, the CDR3 is TGTGCCAGCAGTTCTAGCGGGAGGGCCGGGCGCACAGATACGCAGTATTTT.

The table lists this clonotype with a few counts. The chain is built from TRBV20-1 and TRBJ1-1, with a tentative D call TRBD1 (5 bases). The CDR3 is 15 residues long. Germline CDR1 is DFQATT and CDR2 is SNEGSKA (reference sequence). V gave up 1 base and J gave up 0 bases, with 12 bases separating them. In DNA, the CDR3 is TGCAGTGCTAGAGTGGGGGGGGGGGTGAACACTGAAGCTTTCTTT. This sequence encodes CSARVGGGVNTEAFF.

The CDR3 loop is CASSPPGGGGTGVYTDTQYF. As DNA, the CDR3 is TGTGCCAGCAGCCCGCCTGGCGGGGGAGGGACTGGCGTTTACACAGATACGCAGTATTTT. This chain connects TRBV5-4 to TRBJ2-3; 7 nucleotides match TRBD2. There are 20 residues in the CDR3. Germline trimming cut 4 bases from V and 2 bases from J; bases unmatched to any gene: 22. Germline CDR1 SGHNT, CDR2 YYREEE (reference sequence).

This clonotype has a handful of counts. The chain joins TRBV7-9 to TRBJ2-1; D unresolved. Germline CDR1 SEHNR, CDR2 FQNEAQ (reference sequence). Trimming removed 5 bases from V and 4 bases from J, with 15 bases in between. This CDR3 contains 15 residues. The CDR3, as DNA: TGTGCCAGCAGCCAACAGCCGGAATCATACAATGAGCAGTTCTTC. This codes for CASSQQPESYNEQFF.

The chain has TRBV24-1 and TRBJ2-1; D unresolved. Germline CDR1 and CDR2: KGHDR and SFDVKD. The V gene lost 5 bases and the J gene lost 3 bases, with 4 bases spanning the gap. This CDR3 spans 12 amino acids. The DNA of the CDR3 is TGTGCCACCAGTGCGAGCTACAATGAGCAGTTCTTC. This sequence encodes CATSASYNEQFF.

This clonotype has ten or more counts. This chain connects TRBV7-3 to TRBJ1-6; D remains ambiguous. CDR3 length equals 14 residues. Germline CDR1 and CDR2: SGHTA and FQGTGA. V was clipped by 1 base and J by 7 bases, with 8 bases between them. In nucleotides, the CDR3 is TGTGCCAGCAGCTTAAGACGGGTCAATTCACCCCTCCACTTT. Its translation is CASSLRRVNSPLHF.

The J gene is TRBJ2-7, the V gene TRBV4-1, with D perhaps matching TRBD2 (5 bases). CDR1 is MGHRA, CDR2 YSYEKL, per germline. This CDR3 spans 17 amino acids. Trimming removed 4 bases at V and 0 bases at J, with 19 bases between. CDR3 bases: TGCGCCAGCAGCCCTTCCCCCCGTGGCGGACTCTCCTACGAGCAGTACTTC. This translates into CASSPSPRGGLSYEQYF.

The chain uses TRBV27 and TRBJ2-1; 8 nucleotides agree with TRBD2. The CDR3 runs to 17 residues. V was clipped by 0 bases and J by 7 bases; unmatched bases: 11. Germline V gene data show CDR1 as MNHEY and CDR2 as SMNVEV (reference sequence). CDR3 in amino acids: CASSLSIAGLSKNEQFF. The CDR3, as DNA: TGTGCCAGCAGTTTATCTATAGCGGGACTCTCAAAAAATGAGCAGTTCTTC.

CDR3 sequence (DNA): TGTGCCAGCAGCTTGCATACAGGGTACTCCTACGAGCAGTACTTC. This codes for CASSLHTGYSYEQYF. The chain carries TRBV5-6 and TRBJ2-7; a possible D gene is TRBD1 (6 bases). The CDR3 runs 15 residues. Germline CDR1 SGHDT, CDR2 YYEEEE. Trimming cost V 1 base and J 0 bases, with 11 bases left between them.

This clonotype showed up just a few times. V gene TRBV28 combines with J gene TRBJ1-2, with D possibly being TRBD1 (5 bases). V shed 8 bases and J shed 3 bases, with 13 bases lying between them. The germline gives CDR1 MDHEN, CDR2 SYDVKM. The CDR3 contains 13 residues. The CDR3 DNA is TGTGCCAGCGGGACCTCTAGGGACTATGGCTACACCTTC. This codes for CASGTSRDYGYTF.

The rearrangement joins TRBV29-1 to TRBJ2-7, with D possibly being TRBD2 (6 bases). Deletions cut 4 bases from V and 6 bases from J, with 10 bases between. The CDR3 is made up of 11 amino acids. CDR1 is SQVTM, CDR2 ANQGSEA, per germline. The CDR3 region is CSVVGGGEQYF. DNA for the CDR3: TGCAGCGTTGTCGGGGGAGGCGAGCAGTACTTC.

The gene calls are TRBV20-1 and TRBJ2-1, with 7 positions matching TRBD1. J lost 3 bases, V lost 3 bases, and 2 bases had no gene match. The CDR3 sequence is 13 residues long. Germline loops: CDR1 DFQATT, CDR2 SNEGSKA (reference sequence). CDR3 residues: CSASRQGYNEQFF. CDR3 in DNA: TGCAGTGCTAGCCGACAGGGCTACAATGAGCAGTTCTTC.

The sample holds many counts of this clonotype. The rearrangement uses TRBV6-5 and TRBJ2-1; 9 bases fit TRBD1. The CDR3 sequence is 15 residues long. In germline, CDR1 is MNHEY, CDR2 SVGAGI. Losses at the gene ends were 2 bases for V and 5 bases for J; bases not matched to a gene: 4. Here the CDR3 DNA reads TGTGCCAGCAGTTACACGGGACAGGGACACAATGAGCAGTTCTTC. It encodes CASSYTGQGHNEQFF.

This clonotype was observed a few times. This chain uses TRBV14 with TRBJ2-1; TRBD2 matches 10 bases. This CDR3 is built from 12 residues. The J segment lost 15 bases and the V segment lost 2 bases, leaving 4 bases of the junction unmatched. Germline-derived CDR1 and CDR2 are SGHDN and FVKESK. CDR3: CASSQLAGDLFF. The CDR3 bases are TGTGCCAGCAGCCAACTAGCGGGAGACCTGTTCTTC.

V and J are TRBV20-1 and TRBJ2-3; 7 nucleotides match TRBD2. The V gene end was trimmed by 0 bases and the J gene end by 5 bases; junction bases not matched to a gene: 8. Germline lookup yields CDR1 DFQATT and CDR2 SNEGSKA (reference sequence). This CDR3 region has 15 residues. CDR3 coding DNA: TGCAGTGCTAGAGATCTGCGGGAGATCGTAGATACGCAGTATTTT. It is translated as CSARDLREIVDTQYF.

This clonotype has only a few counts. V is TRBV6-1 and J is TRBJ1-3; D ambiguous. Trimming took 1 base from V and 0 from J, leaving 7 bases between them. The CDR3 consists of 15 residues. Per germline, CDR1 MNHNS and CDR2 SASEGT. The DNA for the CDR3 is TGTGCCAGCAGTGAAGATGTCAGCTCTGGAAACACCATATATTTT. This codes for CASSEDVSSGNTIYF.